This T cell receptor (beta chain) is from a study of cytomegalovirus exposure and HLA in healthy donors. Study observations and caveats: It was likely that a cluster of highly shared sequence variants was a sequencing artifact.

This clone showed up just a few times. What it binds is not known. V shed 1 base and J shed 1 base, with 19 bases lying between them. CDR3 length: 17 amino acids. CDR1 is GTSNPN, CDR2 SVGIG, per germline (reference sequence). PCR employed 60 Vbeta and 13 Jbeta primers. The data were produced by immunoSEQ multiplex PCR, yet TCRdb's version contains in-frame clones alone and is incomplete. The sample lists 110,000 or so clones; over 8.5% were seen once. This clonotype was obtained from a woman aged 40 to 55 in good health and CMV-seropositive. The chain recombines TRBV30 with TRBJ1-1; D possibly corresponds to TRBD1 (5 bases). Material: PBMCs. CDR3 sequence reads: CAWSATIPGKGNTEAFF. The CDR3 DNA reads as TGTGCCTGGAGTGCTACTATTCCAGGGAAAGGGAACACTGAAGCTTTCTTT.